The 31 T cell receptor beta chains below were found in one sample sequenced in a study of cytomegalovirus exposure and HLA in healthy donors. PCR primers comprised 60 Vbeta and 13 Jbeta primers. Sequencing used immunoSEQ multiplex PCR; TCRdb keeps in-frame clones, though not all of them. The sample's table shows more than 40,000 clones. The sample taken for sequencing was PBMCs. The receptors stem from a female donor in good health and CMV-seronegative.

This chain connects TRBV5-6 to TRBJ1-1; D remains unclear. The V gene lost 3 bases and the J gene lost 5 bases, with 8 bases spanning the gap. The CDR3 sequence is 12 residues long. Per the germline V gene, CDR1 is SGHDT and CDR2 is YYEEEE. For the CDR3, the DNA is TGTGCCAGCAGCTGGGCCGGAACTGAAGCTTTCTTT. Translating gives CASSWAGTEAFF.

About this clone itself: A junction end diverges from the germline sequence, so it may reflect a read error. The V gene is TRBV7-7, the J gene TRBJ2-5; TRBD2 aligns across 11 bases. The length of the CDR3 is 18 residues. Germline V CDR1 and CDR2: SSHAT, FNYEAQ (reference sequence). The CDR3 here is CASSLALAGGSRRETQYF. The CDR3, as DNA: TGTGCTAGCAGCTTAGCGCTAGCGGGAGGATCGAGGAGGGAGACCCAGTACTTC.

The chain is built from TRBV2 and TRBJ1-1; tentative D call: TRBD1 (6 bases). CDR1 and CDR2 from the germline V gene are SNHLY and FYNNEI. V gave up 7 bases and J gave up 0 bases, with 12 bases separating them. The CDR3 is 14 amino acids. CDR3 sequence reads: CASNFRGMNTEAFF. The CDR3, as DNA: TGTGCCAGCAATTTCAGGGGAATGAACACTGAAGCTTTCTTT.

The chain recombines TRBV30 with TRBJ2-5; D may be TRBD2 (7 bases). Trimming cost V 4 bases and J 5 bases, with 17 bases left between them. The CDR3 contains 14 residues. Germline-derived CDR1 and CDR2 are GTSNPN and SVGIG (reference sequence). This CDR3 is CAWKGGRRAETQYF. In nucleotides, the CDR3 is TGTGCCTGGAAGGGGGGGAGGAGGGCGGAGACCCAGTACTTC.

The rearrangement joins TRBV15 to TRBJ1-5, with D possibly being TRBD1 (5 bases). CDR3 length: 14 amino acids. Germline assignment: CDR1 LNHNV and CDR2 YYDKDF (reference sequence). Deletions cut 4 bases from V and 6 bases from J, with 13 bases between. The CDR3 region is CATSTSRVVQPQHF. Here the CDR3 DNA reads TGTGCCACCAGCACGTCCAGGGTTGTTCAGCCCCAGCATTTT.

V gene TRBV15 combines with J gene TRBJ2-5, with D maybe TRBD1 (6 bases). V was clipped by 1 base and J by 5 bases, with 8 bases between them. Germline CDR1 and CDR2: LNHNV and YYDKDF (reference sequence). CDR3 length equals 13 residues. The CDR3 region has the DNA TGTGCCACCAGCAGAGGCCAGGGGGAGACCCAGTACTTC. The encoded protein is CATSRGQGETQYF.

The chain carries TRBV6-5 and TRBJ2-4; 10 nucleotides agree with TRBD2. The germline CDR1 and CDR2 sequences are MNHEY and SVGAGI. The CDR3 sequence is 14 residues long. With V trimmed by 5 bases and J by 4 bases, 2 bases remained unmatched. The CDR3 sequence is CASSTLAGKNIQYF. The DNA for the CDR3 is TGTGCCAGCAGTACACTAGCGGGGAAAAACATTCAGTACTTC.

The rearrangement links TRBV5-4 to TRBJ1-2; D is ambiguous. Germline V gives CDR1 SGHNT, CDR2 YYREEE (reference sequence). The CDR3 length is 13 residues. Trimming removed 4 bases from V and 2 bases from J, with 9 bases in between. The CDR3 sequence is CASSGTENYGYTF. The CDR3 nucleotides are TGTGCCAGCAGCGGAACAGAGAACTATGGCTACACCTTC.

This chain connects TRBV30 to TRBJ1-1; tentative D call: TRBD1 (5 bases). CDR1 GTSNPN and CDR2 SVGIG come from the germline V gene (reference sequence). V lost 2 bases, J lost 0 bases, and 7 bases lay in between. The CDR3 contains 13 residues. The DNA for the CDR3 is TGTGCCTGGAGTAGGGGTATGAACACTGAAGCTTTCTTT. Its translation is CAWSRGMNTEAFF.

This sequence joins TRBV30 and TRBJ2-1; D may be TRBD2 (5 bases). The V gene lost 0 bases and the J gene lost 8 bases, with 11 bases spanning the gap. In germline, CDR1 is GTSNPN, CDR2 SVGIG (reference sequence). There are 13 residues in the CDR3. CDR3 sequence reads: CAWSVRGADEQFF. The CDR3 nucleotides are TGTGCCTGGAGTGTACGTGGAGCGGATGAGCAGTTCTTC.

The chain carries TRBV5-1 and TRBJ2-5, with TRBD2 identical over 14 bases. J lost 4 bases, V lost 0 bases, and 5 bases had no gene match. Germline loops: CDR1 SGHRS, CDR2 YFSETQ. This CDR3 is built from 17 residues. DNA of the CDR3: TGCGCCAGCAGCTTGGGACTAGCGGGGGGGTCAGGAGAGACCCAGTACTTC. This gives the protein CASSLGLAGGSGETQYF. Full variable domain (remainder filled in from reference TRBV5-1 and TRBJ2-5): KAGVTQTPRYLIKTRGQQVTLSCSPISGHRSVSWYQQTPGQGLQFLFEYFSETQRNKGNFPGRFSGRQFSNSRSEMNVSTLELGDSALYLCASSLGLAGGSGETQYFGPGTRLLVL.

This chain joins TRBV7-2 and TRBJ1-5; TRBD1 agrees at 8 bases. Germline CDR1 and CDR2: SGHTA and FQGNSA. This CDR3 spans 14 amino acids. After removal of 2 bases from V and 7 bases from J, the junction contained 4 bases not matched to a gene. CDR3 DNA: TGTGCCAGCAGCTTATTGGGACAGGCGCAGCCCCAGCATTTT. Protein: CASSLLGQAQPQHF.

The V and J genes are TRBV9 and TRBJ2-7; TRBD1 matches at 7 bases. Germline V CDR1 and CDR2: SGDLS, YYNGEE. The CDR3 is 14 residues long. J gave up 2 bases and V 3 bases, and 5 bases lay outside the gene matches. CDR3 DNA: TGTGCCAGCAGCGAAGGGGGCCGCCCCTACGAGCAGTACTTC. As protein: CASSEGGRPYEQYF.

The chain has TRBV30 and TRBJ2-3; 13 bases agree with TRBD2. CDR1 is GTSNPN and CDR2 is SVGIG in the germline V gene (reference sequence). Losses at the gene ends were 0 bases for V and 6 bases for J; bases not matched to a gene: 3. The CDR3 extends over 15 amino acids. CDR3 coding DNA: TGTGCCTGGAGTGTAGGACTAGCGGGAGTTGATACGCAGTATTTT. Residues: CAWSVGLAGVDTQYF.

The chain uses TRBV6-6 and TRBJ2-7, with 7 nucleotides matching TRBD1. Germline loops: CDR1 MNHNY, CDR2 SVGAGI (reference sequence). V lost 5 bases, J lost 5 bases, and 12 bases stayed unmatched. The CDR3 is 15 amino acids. CDR3 in DNA: TGTGCCAGCAGTAGGGTCGCCAGGGGGAAAAACGAGCAGTACTTC. Translation gives CASSRVARGKNEQYF.

CDR3 sequence reads: CARASGGNDGYTF. In nucleotides, the CDR3 is TGTGCCAGGGCATCAGGGGGCAACGATGGCTACACCTTC. The genes are TRBV2 and TRBJ1-2; TRBD1 matches at 8 bases. V lost 9 bases to trimming and J lost 6 bases; unmatched junction nucleotides: 9. The germline gives CDR1 SNHLY, CDR2 FYNNEI. This CDR3 contains 13 residues.

V is TRBV15 and J is TRBJ2-3; 7 bases agree with TRBD2. V dropped 5 bases and J dropped 4; count of bases not matched to a gene: 9. Germline-derived CDR1 and CDR2 are LNHNV and YYDKDF (reference sequence). The CDR3 runs to 15 residues. CDR3 nucleotide sequence: TGTGCCACCAGCCCGGGAGGACCAGCGGCAGATACGCAGTATTTT. Protein: CATSPGGPAADTQYF.

The chain has TRBV7-9 and TRBJ1-6, with 9 bases that match TRBD1. The CDR3 has 17 residues. The V gene end was trimmed by 5 bases and the J gene end by 7 bases; junction bases not matched to a gene: 12. CDR1 and CDR2 from the germline V gene are SEHNR and FQNEAQ (reference sequence). CDR3 protein: CASSATGTGKTNSPLHF. In DNA, the CDR3 is TGTGCCAGCAGCGCAACCGGGACAGGGAAGACGAATTCACCCCTCCACTTT.

This rearrangement joins TRBV5-5 to TRBJ1-4, with unresolved D. Germline V gives CDR1 SGHKS, CDR2 YYEKEE (reference sequence). The CDR3 has 14 residues. V lost 1 base and J lost 4, with 8 bases in between. CDR3 amino acids: CASSLLRDNEKLFF. CDR3 bases: TGTGCCAGCAGCTTGCTGAGGGATAATGAAAAACTGTTTTTT.

The chain combines TRBV7-9 with TRBJ1-1; TRBD1 might be the D (5 bases). In germline, CDR1 is SEHNR, CDR2 FQNEAQ (reference sequence). V lost 2 bases and J lost 8, with 9 bases in between. The CDR3 is made up of 12 amino acids. The CDR3 nucleotides read TGTGCCAGCAGCTTAAAGGACAAGGAAGCTTTCTTT. This gives the protein CASSLKDKEAFF.

The CDR3 protein is CASSGTGGSQPQHF. The CDR3 DNA follows: TGTGCCAGCTCCGGGACAGGGGGCAGTCAGCCCCAGCATTTT. The rearrangement links TRBV6-1 to TRBJ1-5; 12 bases map to TRBD1. V shed 8 bases and J 6 bases; nucleotides not matched to a gene: 5. Germline assignment: CDR1 MNHNS and CDR2 SASEGT. There are 14 residues in the CDR3.

The V call is TRBV30, the J call TRBJ2-3; 11 nucleotides line up with TRBD2. The CDR3 is 17 residues long. The germline V gene has CDR1 GTSNPN and CDR2 SVGIG (reference sequence). With V trimmed by 0 bases and J by 2 bases, 7 bases remained unmatched. The CDR3 nucleotides are TGTGCCTGGAGTGTGGGACTAGCGGCGATACTCACAGATACGCAGTATTTT. Amino acid sequence: CAWSVGLAAILTDTQYF.

The CDR3 DNA is TGTGCCACAGGGGGGACAGGAAGCTACGAGCAGTACTTC. It specifies CATGGTGSYEQYF. V and J are TRBV19 and TRBJ2-5; 8 nucleotides agree with TRBD1. The DNA end is more similar to TRBJ2-7, so the J call may be wrong. The CDR3 is 13 amino acids. Germline CDR1 LNHDA, CDR2 SQIVND (reference sequence).

The chain employs TRBV4-1 and TRBJ2-2; 10 nucleotides match TRBD2. CDR1 is MGHRA, CDR2 YSYEKL, per germline. The CDR3 consists of 15 residues. V was clipped by 4 bases and J by 1 base; unmatched bases: 0. The DNA of the CDR3 is TGCGCCAGCAGCCGGACTAGCGGGAACACCGGGGAGCTGTTTTTT. As protein: CASSRTSGNTGELFF.

The chain recombines TRBV5-1 with TRBJ2-5, with 8 bases that match TRBD2. The junction had 8 bases not matched to a gene; V was cut back by 0 bases and J by 4 bases. This CDR3 comprises 16 residues. Germline values: CDR1 SGHRS, CDR2 YFSETQ. CDR3 nucleotide sequence: TGCGCCAGCAGCTTGGAGGTAGCGGGAAGAGGAGAGACCCAGTACTTC. This encodes CASSLEVAGRGETQYF.

The chain employs TRBV5-6 and TRBJ2-3; D is possibly TRBD1 (5 bases). In germline, CDR1 is SGHDT, CDR2 YYEEEE. The CDR3 spans 14 residues. The germline V and J ends were trimmed by 4 bases and 2 bases, with 11 bases remaining between them. CDR3 amino acids: CASSLRQLTDTQYF. The CDR3 region has the DNA TGTGCCAGCAGCCTCCGACAGCTCACAGATACGCAGTATTTT.

V is TRBV7-8 and J is TRBJ1-6; no firm D call. The V and J ends lost 1 base and 6 bases respectively, with 16 bases between them. The CDR3 contains 17 residues. Germline CDR1 and CDR2: SGHVS and FQNEAQ. This chain's CDR3 is CASSLGYEADRNSPLHF. The CDR3 bases are TGTGCCAGCAGCTTAGGGTACGAGGCGGATCGTAATTCACCCCTCCACTTT.

J is TRBJ1-1 and V is TRBV29-1; D unresolved. The CDR3 contains 14 residues. The ends were cut back, 1 base at V and 5 bases at J, with 14 bases in the middle. Germline CDR1 is SQVTM and CDR2 is ANQGSEA. The CDR3 nucleotides read TGCAGCGTTGAAGGAGGCGGATGGAAGACTGAAGCTTTCTTT. Amino acids: CSVEGGGWKTEAFF.

V gene TRBV7-2 combines with J gene TRBJ1-1; tentatively, D is TRBD1 (6 bases). Trimming took 2 bases from V and 3 from J, leaving 7 bases between them. Germline CDR1 is SGHTA and CDR2 is FQGNSA. This CDR3 is 13 amino acids long. CDR3 coding DNA: TGTGCCAGCAGCTTAAACAGGGACACTGAAGCTTTCTTT. This translates into CASSLNRDTEAFF.

The chain carries TRBV13 and TRBJ2-3; D might be TRBD2 (5 bases). Germline assignment: CDR1 PRHDT and CDR2 FYEKMQ (reference sequence). Between the trimmed V and J ends, which lost 3 bases and 6 bases, there was a span of 19 bases. The CDR3 extends over 16 amino acids. CDR3 DNA sequence: TGTGCCAGCAGCTTCCGAAGCGGACTCTGGGGTGATACGCAGTATTTT. Amino acids: CASSFRSGLWGDTQYF. Using reference TRBV13 and TRBJ2-3 for the parts outside the CDR3, the full variable domain is AAGVIQSPRHLIKEKRETATLKCYPIPRHDTVYWYQQGPGQDPQFLISFYEKMQSDKGSIPDRFSAQQFSDYHSELNMSSLELGDSALYFCASSFRSGLWGDTQYFGPGTRLTVL.

This sequence joins TRBV15 and TRBJ2-7; TRBD1 aligns across 8 bases. The CDR3 covers 15 residues. Germline-derived CDR1 and CDR2 are LNHNV and YYDKDF (reference sequence). The V gene end was trimmed by 3 bases and the J gene end by 3 bases; junction bases not matched to a gene: 7. Here the CDR3 reads CATSSEAGGYYEQYF. DNA of the CDR3: TGTGCCACCAGCAGCGAAGCAGGGGGCTACTACGAGCAGTACTTC.